This record looks at one T cell receptor (beta chain) sequence and its context. Its target is unknown. The sample comes from a study of shared clonotypes between healthy human individuals. Method: immunoSEQ multiplex PCR; TCRdb's copy keeps in-frame clones and lacks some. Among over a million clones listed, more than 95% were seen once. The study's findings and limits: For naive CD4 cells, 4% to 5% of clonotypes were shared across several donors.

Sequencing was carried out using naive CD4+ T cells sorted from blood. Stated subset: CD45RA+ positively selected. This sequence was found in a man aged 25 to 40 in good health.

The CDR3 region is CASSPADRNYGYTF. CDR3 DNA: TGTGCCAGCAGCCCGGCCGACCGCAACTATGGCTACACCTTC. This chain uses TRBV5-4 with TRBJ1-2; D not certain. Germline CDR1 SGHNT, CDR2 YYREEE (reference sequence). This CDR3 is built from 14 residues. The V end was cut by 4 bases, the J end by 2 bases, with 12 bases between.